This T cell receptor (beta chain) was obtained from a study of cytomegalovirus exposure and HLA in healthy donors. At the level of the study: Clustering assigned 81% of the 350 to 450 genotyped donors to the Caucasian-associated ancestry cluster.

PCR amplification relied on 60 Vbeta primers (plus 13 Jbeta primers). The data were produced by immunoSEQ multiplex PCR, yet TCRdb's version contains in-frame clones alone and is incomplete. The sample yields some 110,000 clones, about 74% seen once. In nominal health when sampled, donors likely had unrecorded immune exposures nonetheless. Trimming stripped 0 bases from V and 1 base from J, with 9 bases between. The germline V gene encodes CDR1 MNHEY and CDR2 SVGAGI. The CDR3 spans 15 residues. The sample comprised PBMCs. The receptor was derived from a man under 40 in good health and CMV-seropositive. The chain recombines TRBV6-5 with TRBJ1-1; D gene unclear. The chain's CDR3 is CASSYSIYRNTEAFF. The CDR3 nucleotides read TGTGCCAGCAGTTACTCTATCTACAGGAACACTGAAGCTTTCTTT.